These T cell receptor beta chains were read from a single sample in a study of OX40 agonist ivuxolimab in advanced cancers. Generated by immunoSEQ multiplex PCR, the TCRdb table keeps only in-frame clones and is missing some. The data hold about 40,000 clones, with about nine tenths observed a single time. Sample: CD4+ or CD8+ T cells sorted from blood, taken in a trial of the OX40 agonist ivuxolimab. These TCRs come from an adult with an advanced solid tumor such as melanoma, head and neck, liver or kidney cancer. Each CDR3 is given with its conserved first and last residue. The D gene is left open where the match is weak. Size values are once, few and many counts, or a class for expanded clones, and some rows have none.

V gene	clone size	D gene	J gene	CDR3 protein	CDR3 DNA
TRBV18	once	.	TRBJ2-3	CASSPPPAVLNTDTQYF	TGTGCCAGCTCACCACCTCCAGCGGTTCTCAACACAGATACGCAGTATTTT
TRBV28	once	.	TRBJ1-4	CASSHGAVGEKLFF	TGTGCCAGCAGTCACGGAGCCGTAGGTGAAAAACTGTTTTTT
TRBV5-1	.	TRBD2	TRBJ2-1	CASSLEGTSGRVDDEQFF	TGCGCCAGCAGCTTAGAGGGGACTAGCGGGAGGGTGGACGATGAGCAGTTCTTC
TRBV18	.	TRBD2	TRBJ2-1	CASSPERGLAGYYNEQFF	TGTGCCAGCTCACCCGAAAGGGGACTAGCGGGCTACTACAATGAGCAGTTCTTC
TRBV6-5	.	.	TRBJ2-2	CAVRGWTGELFF	TGTGCCGTAAGGGGCTGGACCGGGGAGCTGTTTTTT
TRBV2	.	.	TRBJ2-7	CASMTSSGEQYF	TGTGCCAGCATGACTAGTTCTGGCGAGCAGTACTTC
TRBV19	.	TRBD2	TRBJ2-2	CASSEGLAGTGELFF	TGTGCCAGTAGTGAAGGACTAGCGGGGACCGGGGAGCTGTTTTTT
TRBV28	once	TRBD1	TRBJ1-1	CASSLEGQLGGGAFF	TGTGCCAGCAGCCTAGAGGGACAGCTGGGGGGAGGGGCTTTCTTT
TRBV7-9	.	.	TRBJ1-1	CASSLVSGPTEAFF	TGTGCCAGCAGCTTAGTAAGTGGGCCCACTGAAGCTTTCTTT
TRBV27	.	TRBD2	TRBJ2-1	CASRDSGRASNEQFF	TGTGCCAGCAGGGACAGCGGGAGGGCTTCCAATGAGCAGTTCTTC
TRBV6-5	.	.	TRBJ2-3	CASSYYQGDTQYF	TGTGCCAGCAGTTACTATCAGGGAGATACGCAGTATTTT
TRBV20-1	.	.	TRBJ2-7	CSARNYEQYF	TGCAGTGCTAGGAACTACGAGCAGTACTTC
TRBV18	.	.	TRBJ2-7	CASSPDVGYEQYF	TGTGCCAGCTCACCAGACGTGGGTTACGAGCAGTACTTC
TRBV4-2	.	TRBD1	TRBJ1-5	CASKPTGEGQPQHF	TGTGCCAGCAAACCGACAGGGGAAGGTCAGCCCCAGCATTTT
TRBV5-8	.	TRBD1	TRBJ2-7	CASSVAGTGYYEQYF	TGTGCCAGCAGCGTCGCAGGGACAGGATACTACGAGCAGTACTTC
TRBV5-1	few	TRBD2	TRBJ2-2	CASSLNAGGLGELFF	TGCGCCAGCAGCTTGAACGCGGGGGGCCTCGGGGAGCTGTTTTTT
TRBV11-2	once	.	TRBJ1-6	CASSLVMAPLHF	TGTGCCAGCAGCTTAGTCATGGCACCCCTCCACTTT
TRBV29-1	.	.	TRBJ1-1	CSVLRDHEAFF	TGCAGCGTCCTCCGGGATCACGAAGCTTTCTTT
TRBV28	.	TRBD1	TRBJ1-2	CASSLPQGAHGYTF	TGTGCCAGCAGTTTACCACAGGGGGCGCACGGCTACACCTTC
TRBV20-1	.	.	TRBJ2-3	CSVQLGIKQYF	TGCAGTGTCCAATTGGGAATAAAGCAGTATTTT
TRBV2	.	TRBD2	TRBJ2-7	CASSPTSARHYEQYF	TGTGCCAGCAGTCCCACTAGCGCAAGACACTACGAGCAGTACTTC
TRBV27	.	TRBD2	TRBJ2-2	CASSDLLAGGTGGELFF	TGTGCCAGCAGCGACCTACTAGCGGGAGGAACTGGCGGGGAGCTGTTTTTT
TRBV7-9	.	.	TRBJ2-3	CASSLLLGTDTQYF	TGTGCCAGCAGCTTACTACTGGGTACAGATACGCAGTATTTT
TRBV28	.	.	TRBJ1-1	CASISVESWNTEAFF	TGTGCCAGCATTTCTGTAGAGTCCTGGAACACTGAAGCTTTCTTT
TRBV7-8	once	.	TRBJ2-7	CASSLRLYEQYF	TGTGCCAGCAGCTTACGCCTCTACGAGCAGTACTTC
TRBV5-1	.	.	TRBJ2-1	CASSLVLGLVNEQFF	TGCGCCAGCAGCTTGGTTTTAGGATTGGTCAATGAGCAGTTCTTC
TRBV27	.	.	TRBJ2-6	CASRRRGGPNVLTF	TGTGCCAGCCGCCGTAGGGGGGGGCCCAACGTCCTGACTTTC
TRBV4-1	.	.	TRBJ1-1	CASSPVGGTEAFF	TGCGCCAGCAGCCCTGTAGGGGGCACTGAAGCTTTCTTT
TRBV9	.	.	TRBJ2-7	CASSVDGSLSYEQYF	TGTGCCAGCAGCGTAGACGGGAGTTTGTCCTACGAGCAGTACTTC
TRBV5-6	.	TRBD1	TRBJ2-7	CASSLATGQDDYEQYF	TGTGCCAGCAGCTTGGCCACAGGACAGGACGATTACGAGCAGTACTTC
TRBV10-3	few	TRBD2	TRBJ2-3	CAITPESGRAVDTQYF	TGTGCCATCACTCCTGAGAGCGGGAGGGCCGTAGATACGCAGTATTTT
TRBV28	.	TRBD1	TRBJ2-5	CASSFLGTEQETQYF	TGTGCCAGCAGTTTTCTCGGGACAGAACAAGAGACCCAGTACTTC
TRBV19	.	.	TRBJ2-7	CASSMAGSIEQYF	TGTGCCAGTAGTATGGCAGGGTCGATCGAGCAGTACTTC
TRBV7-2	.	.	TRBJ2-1	CASSSPRGIEQFF	TGTGCCAGCAGCTCTCCGAGAGGGATTGAGCAGTTCTTC
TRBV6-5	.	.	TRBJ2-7	CASSPGASEAYEQYF	TGTGCCAGCAGTCCTGGGGCTAGCGAAGCCTACGAGCAGTACTTC
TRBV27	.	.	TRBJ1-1	CASSHPNTEAFF	TGTGCCAGCAGTCATCCAAACACTGAAGCTTTCTTT
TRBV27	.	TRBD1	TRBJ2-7	CASSFRGQGYEQYF	TGTGCCAGCAGTTTCCGGGGACAGGGTTACGAGCAGTACTTC
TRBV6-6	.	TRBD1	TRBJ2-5	CASSSSGQAQETQYF	TGTGCCAGCAGTTCCTCAGGACAGGCGCAAGAGACCCAGTACTTC
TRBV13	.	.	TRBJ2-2	CASSKDTGELFF	TGTGCCAGCAGCAAGGACACCGGGGAGCTGTTTTTT
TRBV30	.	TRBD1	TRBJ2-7	CAWSHGQGYYEQYF	TGTGCCTGGAGCCACGGACAGGGGTACTACGAGCAGTACTTC
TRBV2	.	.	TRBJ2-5	CASSGEAGETQYF	TGTGCCAGCAGTGGAGAGGCGGGAGAGACCCAGTACTTC
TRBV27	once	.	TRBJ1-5	CASSLQGSNQPQHF	TGTGCCAGCAGTTTACAGGGGAGCAATCAGCCCCAGCATTTT
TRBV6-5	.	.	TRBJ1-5	CASSYDINQPQHF	TGTGCCAGCAGTTACGACATCAATCAGCCCCAGCATTTT
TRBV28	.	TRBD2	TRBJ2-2	CASSFLGLAGGPGTGELFF	TGTGCCAGCAGTTTCCTGGGACTAGCGGGAGGGCCGGGGACCGGGGAGCTGTTTTTT
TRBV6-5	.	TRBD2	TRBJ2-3	CASSFVAGAPDTQYF	TGTGCCAGCAGTTTTGTAGCGGGAGCTCCAGATACGCAGTATTTT
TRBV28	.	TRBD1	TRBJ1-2	CASSTLTGVYGYTF	TGTGCCAGCAGTACTTTGACAGGGGTCTATGGCTACACCTTC
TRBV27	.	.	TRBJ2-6	CASSHSGANVLTF	TGTGCCAGCAGCCACTCTGGGGCCAACGTCCTGACTTTC
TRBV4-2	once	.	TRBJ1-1	CASSQGISGTEAFF	TGTGCCAGCAGCCAAGGGATATCGGGCACTGAAGCTTTCTTT
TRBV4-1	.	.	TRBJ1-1	CASSQETGGGTEAFF	TGCGCCAGCAGCCAAGAGACGGGGGGGGGCACTGAAGCTTTCTTT
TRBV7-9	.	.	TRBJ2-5	CATPKGDLYQETQYF	TGTGCCACCCCGAAGGGGGACCTGTACCAAGAGACCCAGTACTTC
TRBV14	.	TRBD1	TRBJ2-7	CASSQGRTGSWSYEQYF	TGTGCCAGCAGCCAAGGACGGACAGGTAGCTGGTCCTACGAGCAGTACTTC
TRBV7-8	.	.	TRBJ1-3	CASSFQAGQGNTIYF	TGTGCCAGCAGCTTCCAGGCCGGACAGGGAAACACCATATATTTT
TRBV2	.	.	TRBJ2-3	CASNLASAISTDTQYF	TGTGCCAGCAATCTAGCTAGCGCGATTAGCACAGATACGCAGTATTTT